The 32 T cell receptor beta chains reported below all come from one sample, sequenced in a study of blood T cell repertoires in COVID-19. Generated by immunoSEQ multiplex PCR, the TCRdb table keeps only in-frame clones and is missing some. The repertoire includes more than 110,000 clones, roughly 78% of them detected once, and around 4% sits in the top ten. Sequences were obtained from peripheral blood. The receptors derive from a man aged 55 to 69 with acute or convalescent COVID-19.

This sequence joins TRBV5-1 and TRBJ2-2, with TRBD1 matching over 7 bases. The CDR3 extends over 14 amino acids. J lost 6 bases, V lost 4 bases, and 6 bases had no gene match. Germline V gene lookup returns CDR1 SGHRS and CDR2 YFSETQ. DNA for the CDR3: TGCGCCAGCAGCCCCCAGACAGGGTCCGGGGAGCTGTTTTTT. Translated: CASSPQTGSGELFF.

This clone was found once. V and J are TRBV5-4 and TRBJ2-5, with D maybe TRBD2 (5 bases). CDR1 SGHNT and CDR2 YYREEE come from the germline V gene (reference sequence). Trimming took off 5 bases at V and 1 base at J, with 9 bases between the two ends. The CDR3 spans 13 residues. The CDR3 sequence is CASRTGSQETQYF. The CDR3 DNA sequence: TGTGCCAGCAGAACGGGGTCCCAAGAGACCCAGTACTTC.

The chain has TRBV14 and TRBJ1-3, with 8 nucleotides matching TRBD1. CDR3 length: 14 amino acids. Looked up from germline, CDR1 is SGHDN and CDR2 is FVKESK. Trimming cost V 3 bases and J 4 bases; bases outside gene matches: 2. In DNA form, the CDR3 reads TGTGCCAGCAGCCACAGGGGGCGAGGAAACACCATATATTTT. Translating gives CASSHRGRGNTIYF.

J is TRBJ1-1 and V is TRBV7-9; D is perhaps TRBD1 (5 bases). Germline V lookup: CDR1 SEHNR, CDR2 FQNEAQ (reference sequence). The ends were cut back, 3 bases at V and 1 base at J, with 12 bases in the middle. The CDR3 length is 15 residues. Here the CDR3 DNA reads TGTGCCAGCAGCTTCTCCGGGACTGCGAACACTGAAGCTTTCTTT. This sequence encodes CASSFSGTANTEAFF.

The chain couples TRBV19 to TRBJ2-2; possible D gene TRBD2, 6 bases. The V gene lost 3 bases and the J gene lost 4 bases, with 15 bases spanning the gap. CDR3 length: 16 amino acids. Germline CDR1 is LNHDA and CDR2 is SQIVND (reference sequence). The CDR3 region has the DNA TGTGCCAGTAGTATGAGCGGGTTAGTAGTCACCGGGGAGCTGTTTTTT. It translates to CASSMSGLVVTGELFF.

This clone was seen more than once but under ten times. The chain carries TRBV2 and TRBJ1-2; 10 bases align to TRBD1. V shed 1 base, J shed 7 bases, and the junction held 3 bases outside the gene matches. The CDR3 covers 14 residues. Germline CDR1 reads SNHLY; CDR2 reads FYNNEI. This CDR3 is CASSEGGQGSGYTF. The CDR3 coding sequence is TGTGCCAGCAGTGAAGGGGGACAGGGGTCTGGCTACACCTTC.

The chain links TRBV28 to TRBJ2-7, with TRBD2 identical over 9 bases. With V trimmed by 0 bases and J by 7 bases, 10 bases remained unmatched. The CDR3 runs 16 residues. CDR1 and CDR2 from the germline V gene are MDHEN and SYDVKM. CDR3 in amino acids: CASSLWASGTGGEQYF. DNA for the CDR3: TGTGCCAGCAGTTTATGGGCTAGCGGGACGGGAGGGGAGCAGTACTTC.

CDR3 amino acids: CASTRDSLNSPLHF. In DNA, the CDR3 is TGTGCCAGCACCCGGGACAGCTTAAATTCACCCCTCCACTTT. The rearrangement uses TRBV7-9 and TRBJ1-6, with 7 positions matching TRBD1. V shed 7 bases, J shed 7 bases, and the junction held 7 bases outside the gene matches. From germline, CDR1 is SEHNR and CDR2 FQNEAQ (reference sequence). This CDR3 has 14 amino acids.

The chain has TRBV6-5 and TRBJ1-1, with D perhaps TRBD1 (6 bases). This CDR3 is 15 amino acids long. The V and J ends lost 7 bases and 5 bases respectively, with 20 bases between them. From germline, CDR1 is MNHEY and CDR2 SVGAGI. This CDR3 reads CASTEGGGAKTEAFF. In DNA form, the CDR3 reads TGTGCCAGCACCGAGGGGGGGGGCGCGAAGACTGAAGCTTTCTTT.

This clone appeared a single time. CDR3 protein: CASSVGLAMDEQYF. CDR3 bases: TGTGCCAGCAGCGTGGGACTAGCGATGGACGAGCAGTACTTC. This sequence joins TRBV7-2 and TRBJ2-7, with 10 positions matching TRBD2. V was clipped by 5 bases and J by 5 bases; unmatched bases: 6. CDR3 size: 14 residues. Germline CDR1 and CDR2: SGHTA and FQGNSA.

The chain links TRBV29-1 to TRBJ2-1; the D gene is possibly TRBD2 (6 bases). Germline-derived CDR1 and CDR2 are SQVTM and ANQGSEA. V was trimmed by 3 bases and J by 9 bases, leaving 24 bases between them. This CDR3 contains 16 residues. CDR3 residues: CSVESSGAILKPEQFF. CDR3 DNA: TGCAGCGTTGAGAGTAGCGGCGCTATCTTGAAACCTGAGCAGTTCTTC.

In its sample, this clone was seen a few times. This chain links TRBV27 with TRBJ2-2; a possible D gene is TRBD1 (6 bases). V was pared by 9 bases and J by 1 base, with 9 bases between. Germline loops: CDR1 MNHEY, CDR2 SMNVEV (reference sequence). The CDR3 consists of 13 residues. CDR3 DNA sequence: TGTGCCAGTCGGACAGTGAACACCGGGGAGCTGTTTTTT. Translated, it gives CASRTVNTGELFF.

This chain joins TRBV10-3 and TRBJ2-2, with TRBD2 matching 10 bases. The CDR3 consists of 15 residues. V lost 10 bases and J lost 1; bases outside the gene matches: 6. From germline, CDR1 is ENHRY and CDR2 SYGVKD. CDR3 sequence: CATREREGNTGELFF. The CDR3 nucleotides read TGTGCCACCCGGGAGCGGGAGGGGAACACCGGGGAGCTGTTTTTT.

This clone has a handful of counts. The chain couples TRBV6-5 to TRBJ2-3; 13 positions match TRBD2. V was pared by 6 bases and J by 4 bases, with 4 bases of the junction left unmatched. Germline V lookup: CDR1 MNHEY, CDR2 SVGAGI. The CDR3 spans 15 residues. The CDR3 DNA reads as TGTGCCAGCAGGAGACTAGCGGGAGGAGCAGATACGCAGTATTTT. It yields the protein CASRRLAGGADTQYF.

This clone was recorded once. J is TRBJ1-1 and V is TRBV27; 9 bases are a match to TRBD1. The J segment lost 0 bases and the V segment lost 2 bases, leaving 4 bases of the junction unmatched. This CDR3 has 16 amino acids. The V gene's germline CDR1 is MNHEY and CDR2 SMNVEV (reference sequence). CDR3 sequence reads: CASSLVDRGLNTEAFF. CDR3 in DNA: TGTGCCAGCAGTTTAGTGGACAGGGGTTTGAACACTGAAGCTTTCTTT.

This sequence joins TRBV4-2 and TRBJ1-3; D call uncertain. V shed 7 bases and J shed 0 bases, with 19 bases lying between them. CDR1 LGHNA and CDR2 YNFKEQ come from the germline V gene. This CDR3 contains 17 residues. The CDR3 loop is CASTLVTITSSGNTIYF. The CDR3 bases are TGTGCCAGCACCTTAGTAACGATCACCTCCTCTGGAAACACCATATATTTT.

CDR3 sequence: CAWRGPFYNEQFF. For the CDR3, the DNA is TGTGCCTGGAGGGGGCCTTTCTACAATGAGCAGTTCTTC. The chain couples TRBV30 to TRBJ2-1; tentatively, D is TRBD1 (5 bases). CDR3 size: 13 residues. The V gene lost 3 bases and the J gene lost 3 bases, with 9 bases spanning the gap. The germline V gene has CDR1 GTSNPN and CDR2 SVGIG (reference sequence).

The chain recombines TRBV5-1 with TRBJ1-1; 8 bases match TRBD1. J was trimmed by 4 bases and V by 0 bases; bases with no gene match: 5. This CDR3 has 15 amino acids. CDR1 SGHRS and CDR2 YFSETQ come from the germline V gene. The DNA for the CDR3 is TGCGCCAGCAGCTTGGGCAGGGGGCACGGCACTGAAGCTTTCTTT. Translated, it gives CASSLGRGHGTEAFF.

In its sample, this clone was seen once. The gene calls are TRBV7-9 and TRBJ1-2; maybe TRBD1 (6 bases). The V end lost 1 base, the J end lost 4 bases, and 10 bases lay between the germline ends. The length of the CDR3 is 14 residues. Germline-derived CDR1 and CDR2 are SEHNR and FQNEAQ (reference sequence). The CDR3 reads CASSLGQAVYGYTF. CDR3 nucleotides: TGTGCCAGCAGCTTAGGACAGGCCGTCTATGGCTACACCTTC.

V gene TRBV2 combines with J gene TRBJ1-5, with D tentatively TRBD1 (5 bases). Deletions cut 2 bases from V and 0 bases from J, with 8 bases between. This CDR3 has 15 amino acids. Per germline, CDR1 SNHLY and CDR2 FYNNEI. CDR3 region: CASSEWGNSNQPQHF. The CDR3 DNA reads TGTGCCAGCAGTGAATGGGGCAATAGCAATCAGCCCCAGCATTTT.

This clone was seen only once. J is TRBJ2-7 and V is TRBV18, with TRBD1 identical over 9 bases. V lost 4 bases and J lost 7; bases outside the gene matches: 11. Germline CDR1 KGHSH, CDR2 LQKENI. The CDR3 consists of 15 residues. CDR3 in DNA: TGTGCCAGCTCACACCCGGGACAGGGTTTATTAGAGCAGTACTTC. Translated: CASSHPGQGLLEQYF.

The chain combines TRBV6-5 with TRBJ2-1; 11 bases fit TRBD2. V shed 6 bases and J 4 bases; nucleotides not matched to a gene: 2. Per the germline V gene, CDR1 is MNHEY and CDR2 is SVGAGI. The CDR3 totals 14 residues. CDR3 DNA sequence: TGTGCCAGCAGCGTAGCGGGAGGGTACAATGAGCAGTTCTTC. Translated, it gives CASSVAGGYNEQFF.

For this clone: The conserved closing phenylalanine or tryptophan is absent in this CDR3, likely reflecting a read error. The limits of the CDR3 on the DNA are not certain, so only TCRdb's listed CDR3 is given. The CDR3: CASSVAANPRI. The genes are TRBV9 and TRBJ2-7; the table's D gene call, TRBD2, was not cross checked with the DNA. The germline CDR1 and CDR2 sequences are SGDLS and YYNGEE. The CDR3 has 11 amino acids, counting both end residues.

The chain carries TRBV4-3 and TRBJ2-7; D might be TRBD1 (6 bases). The CDR3 sequence is 14 residues long. V lost 0 bases and J lost 4, with 10 bases in between. Germline V gives CDR1 LGHNA, CDR2 YSLEER. The CDR3 is CASSQDLRGYEQYF. The CDR3 DNA reads as TGCGCCAGCAGCCAAGATCTAAGGGGGTACGAGCAGTACTTC.

Only one count was recorded for this clone. The chain joins TRBV12-3 or TRBV12-4 to TRBJ2-5, with TRBD2 as a possible D gene (6 bases). V was clipped by 1 base and J by 7 bases, with 10 bases between them. The CDR3 totals 13 residues. The CDR3 is CASSLGGDATQYF. DNA for the CDR3: TGTGCCAGCAGTTTAGGCGGGGACGCGACCCAGTACTTC.

This chain joins TRBV5-1 and TRBJ2-2; the D gene is possibly TRBD2 (5 bases). Trimming removed 6 bases at V and 6 bases at J, with 15 bases between. The CDR3 length is 14 residues. From germline, CDR1 is SGHRS and CDR2 YFSETQ. Here the CDR3 DNA reads TGCGCCAGCACCCCTACGGGGTTGGCCGGGGAGCTGTTTTTT. This translates into CASTPTGLAGELFF.

The chain recombines TRBV7-9 with TRBJ1-1, with a weak D call TRBD1 (5 bases). Germline loops: CDR1 SEHNR, CDR2 FQNEAQ (reference sequence). Trimming stripped 1 base from V and 4 bases from J, with 13 bases between. The CDR3 loop spans 15 amino acids. The chain's CDR3 is CASSLDGGARTEAFF. DNA for the CDR3: TGTGCCAGCAGCTTAGACGGCGGGGCGCGCACTGAAGCTTTCTTT.

This rearrangement joins TRBV19 to TRBJ1-5; D is perhaps TRBD1 (6 bases). Trimming removed 7 bases at V and 5 bases at J, with 12 bases between. CDR1 is LNHDA and CDR2 is SQIVND in the germline V gene (reference sequence). CDR3 length: 13 residues. Here the CDR3 DNA reads TGTGCCAGTACCCCCGGACAGTATCAGCCCCAGCATTTT. It translates to CASTPGQYQPQHF.

J is TRBJ1-5 and V is TRBV27; D call uncertain. Trimming cost V 3 bases and J 3 bases, with 9 bases left between them. Germline V lookup: CDR1 MNHEY, CDR2 SMNVEV (reference sequence). This CDR3 has 14 amino acids. CDR3 sequence: CASSFPGNNQPQHF. The CDR3 DNA sequence: TGTGCCAGCAGTTTTCCGGGGAACAATCAGCCCCAGCATTTT.

The CDR3 coding sequence is TGCAGTGCTGAAGTAGAGGATACGCAGTATTTT. Translation gives CSAEVEDTQYF. V is TRBV20-1 and J is TRBJ2-3; D unresolved. Germline V lookup: CDR1 DFQATT, CDR2 SNEGSKA (reference sequence). V gave up 5 bases and J gave up 6 bases, with 9 bases separating them. The CDR3 extends over 11 amino acids.

The V call is TRBV12-3 or TRBV12-4, the J call TRBJ1-2; no clear D gene. Trimming pared 3 bases from V and 6 bases from J, leaving 11 bases between. The CDR3 length is 13 residues. For the CDR3, the DNA is TGTGCCAGCAGTTTGGGAGGGCGAGATGGCTACACCTTC. Translated: CASSLGGRDGYTF.

The chain employs TRBV28 and TRBJ2-5; 7 bases map to TRBD2. CDR3 length: 14 residues. V was clipped by 6 bases and J by 1 base; unmatched bases: 5. Per the germline V gene, CDR1 is MDHEN and CDR2 is SYDVKM. The CDR3 DNA reads TGTGCCAGCAGCCGCGGGGGTTCCCAAGAGACCCAGTACTTC. The encoded protein is CASSRGGSQETQYF.